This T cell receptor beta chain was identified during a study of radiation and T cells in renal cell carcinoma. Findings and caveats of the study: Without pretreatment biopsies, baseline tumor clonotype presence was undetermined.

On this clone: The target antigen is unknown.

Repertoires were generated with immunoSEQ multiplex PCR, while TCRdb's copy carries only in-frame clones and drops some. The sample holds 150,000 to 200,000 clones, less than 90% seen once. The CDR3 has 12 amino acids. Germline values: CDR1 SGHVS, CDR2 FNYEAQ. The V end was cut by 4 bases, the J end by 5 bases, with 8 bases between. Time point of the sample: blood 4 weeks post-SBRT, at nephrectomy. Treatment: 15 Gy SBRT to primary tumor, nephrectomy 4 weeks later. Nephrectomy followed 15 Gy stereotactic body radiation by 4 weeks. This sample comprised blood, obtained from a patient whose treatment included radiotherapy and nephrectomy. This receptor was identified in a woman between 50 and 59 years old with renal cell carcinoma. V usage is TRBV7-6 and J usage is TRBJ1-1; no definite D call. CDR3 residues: CASSSGRTEAFF. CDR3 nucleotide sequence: TGTGCCAGCAGCTCAGGACGGACTGAAGCTTTCTTT.